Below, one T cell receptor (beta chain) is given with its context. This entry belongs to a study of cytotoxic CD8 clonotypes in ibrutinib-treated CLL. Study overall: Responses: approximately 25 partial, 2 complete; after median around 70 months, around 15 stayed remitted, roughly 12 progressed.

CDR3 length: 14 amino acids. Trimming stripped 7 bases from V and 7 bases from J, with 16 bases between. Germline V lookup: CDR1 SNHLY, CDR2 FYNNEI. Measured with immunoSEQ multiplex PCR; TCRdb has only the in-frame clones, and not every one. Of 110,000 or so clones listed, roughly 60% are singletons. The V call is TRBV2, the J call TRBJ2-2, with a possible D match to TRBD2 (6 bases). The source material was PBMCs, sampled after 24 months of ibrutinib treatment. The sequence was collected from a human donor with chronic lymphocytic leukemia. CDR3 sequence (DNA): TGTGCCAGCACTCCCGGGACTCCTAACGGGGAGCTGTTTTTT. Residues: CASTPGTPNGELFF.